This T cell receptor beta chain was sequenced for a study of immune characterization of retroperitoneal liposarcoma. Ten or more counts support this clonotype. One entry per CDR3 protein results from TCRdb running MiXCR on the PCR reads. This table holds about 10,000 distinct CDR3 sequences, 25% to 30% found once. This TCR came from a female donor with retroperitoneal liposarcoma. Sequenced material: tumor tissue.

CDR3 residues: CASSDTLKANYGYTF. The CDR3 nucleotides read TGTGCCAGCAGTGATACCCTCAAAGCTAACTATGGCTACACCTTC. The rearrangement joins TRBV6-1 to TRBJ1-2; D not certain. Trimming shortened V by 3 bases and J by 0 bases, and 11 bases separated the two germline ends. CDR1 is MNHNS, CDR2 SASEGT, per germline. CDR3 length: 15 residues.